This T cell receptor (beta chain) was found in a study of T cell responses to AZD1222 COVID-19 vaccine. CDR1 and CDR2 from the germline V gene are LNHDA and SQIVND (reference sequence). After removal of 7 bases from V and 2 bases from J, the junction contained 7 bases not matched to a gene. The CDR3 sequence is 15 residues long. Generated by immunoSEQ multiplex PCR, the TCRdb table keeps only in-frame clones and is missing some. The top ten hold around 1.3% of the sample, which has around 150,000 clones, 90% to 95% seen once. The source was peripheral blood, collected on day 0 of AZD1222 vaccination. The chain employs TRBV19 and TRBJ1-5; 8 bases align to TRBD1. The source is an adult in good health. CDR3 nucleotides: TGTGCCAGTACCGCACAGGGGGGGGGCAATCAGCCCCAGCATTTT. Translating it yields CASTAQGGGNQPQHF.